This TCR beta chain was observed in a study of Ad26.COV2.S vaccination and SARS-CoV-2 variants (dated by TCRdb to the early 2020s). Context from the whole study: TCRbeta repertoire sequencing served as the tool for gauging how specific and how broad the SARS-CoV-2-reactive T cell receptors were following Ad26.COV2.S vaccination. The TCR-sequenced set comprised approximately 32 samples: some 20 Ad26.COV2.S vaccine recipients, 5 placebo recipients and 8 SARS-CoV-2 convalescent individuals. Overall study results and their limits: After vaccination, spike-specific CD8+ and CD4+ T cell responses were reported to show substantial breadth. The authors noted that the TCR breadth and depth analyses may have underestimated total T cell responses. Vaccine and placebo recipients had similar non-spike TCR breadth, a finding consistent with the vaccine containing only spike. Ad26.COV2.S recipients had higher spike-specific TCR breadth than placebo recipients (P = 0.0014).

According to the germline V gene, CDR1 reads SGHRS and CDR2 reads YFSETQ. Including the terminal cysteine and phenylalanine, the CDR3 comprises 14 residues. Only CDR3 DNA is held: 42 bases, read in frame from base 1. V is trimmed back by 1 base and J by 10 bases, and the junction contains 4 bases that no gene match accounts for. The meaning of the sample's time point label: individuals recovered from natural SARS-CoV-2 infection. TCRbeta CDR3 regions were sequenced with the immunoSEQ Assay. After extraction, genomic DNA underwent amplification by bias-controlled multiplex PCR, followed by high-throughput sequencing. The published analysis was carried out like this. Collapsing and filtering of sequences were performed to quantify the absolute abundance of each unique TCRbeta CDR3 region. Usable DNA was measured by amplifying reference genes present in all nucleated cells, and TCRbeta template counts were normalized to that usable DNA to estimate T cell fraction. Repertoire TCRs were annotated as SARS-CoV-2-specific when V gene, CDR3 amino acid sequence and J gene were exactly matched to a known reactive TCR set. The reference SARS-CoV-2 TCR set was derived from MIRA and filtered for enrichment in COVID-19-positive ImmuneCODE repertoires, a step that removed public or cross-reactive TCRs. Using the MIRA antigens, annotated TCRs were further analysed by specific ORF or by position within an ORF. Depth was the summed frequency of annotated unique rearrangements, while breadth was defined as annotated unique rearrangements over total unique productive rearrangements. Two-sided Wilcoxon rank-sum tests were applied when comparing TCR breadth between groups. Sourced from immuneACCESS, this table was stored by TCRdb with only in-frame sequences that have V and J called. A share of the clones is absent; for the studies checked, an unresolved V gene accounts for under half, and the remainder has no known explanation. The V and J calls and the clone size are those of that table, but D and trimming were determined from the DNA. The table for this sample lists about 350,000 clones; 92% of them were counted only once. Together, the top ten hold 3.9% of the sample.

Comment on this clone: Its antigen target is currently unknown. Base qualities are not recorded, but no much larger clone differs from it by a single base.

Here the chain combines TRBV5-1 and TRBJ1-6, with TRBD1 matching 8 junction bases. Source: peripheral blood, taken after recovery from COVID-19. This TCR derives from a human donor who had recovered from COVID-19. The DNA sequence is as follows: TGCGCCAGCAGCTTGACAGGGGGGGACTCACCCCTCCACTTT. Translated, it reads CASSLTGGDSPLHF.